The 19 T cell receptor beta chains given below trace back to one sample, sequenced in a study of cytomegalovirus exposure and HLA in healthy donors. With 60 Vbeta and 13 Jbeta primers, the PCR was carried out. Profiling relied on immunoSEQ multiplex PCR, and the TCRdb table lists in-frame clones only, not all of them. The sample yields roughly 200,000 clones, more than 60% seen once. The sequenced material came from PBMCs. The receptors were gathered from a woman between 25 and 40 years old in good health and CMV-seropositive.

J is TRBJ1-2 and V is TRBV14; the D is unclear. This CDR3 region has 15 residues. Trimming took off 4 bases at V and 3 bases at J, with 15 bases between the two ends. Looked up from germline, CDR1 is SGHDN and CDR2 is FVKESK. The CDR3 sequence: CASSRMGGLDYGYTF. The CDR3 DNA sequence: TGTGCCAGCAGCCGGATGGGAGGGCTAGACTATGGCTACACCTTC. The full variable domain, completed using reference TRBV14 and TRBJ1-2, is EAGVTQFPSHSVIEKGQTVTLRCDPISGHDNLYWYRRVMGKEIKFLLHFVKESKQDESGMPNNRFLAERTGGTYSTLKVQPAELEDSGVYFCASSRMGGLDYGYTFGSGTRLTVV.

The chain is built from TRBV13 and TRBJ2-7; 14 nucleotides align to TRBD2. V shed 3 bases, J shed 4 bases, and the junction held 20 bases outside the gene matches. The CDR3 has 21 amino acids. In germline, CDR1 is PRHDT, CDR2 FYEKMQ (reference sequence). The CDR3, as DNA: TGTGCCAGCAGCTTGGTCAGACCGACTAGCGGGGGGGACTTTGGAAGGTACGAGCAGTACTTC. It specifies CASSLVRPTSGGDFGRYEQYF.

J is TRBJ1-1 and V is TRBV30; unclear D gene. Trimming stripped 3 bases from V and 4 bases from J, with 9 bases between. The CDR3 is 12 amino acids. Germline V gives CDR1 GTSNPN, CDR2 SVGIG (reference sequence). The CDR3 nucleotides read TGTGCCTGGAGGCGTGCGGGCACTGAAGCTTTCTTT. As protein: CAWRRAGTEAFF.

The table lists this clone with a count of one. This chain uses TRBV4-1 with TRBJ2-7, with TRBD2 identical over 8 bases. The J segment lost 7 bases and the V segment lost 2 bases, leaving 13 bases of the junction unmatched. The CDR3 spans 16 residues. Germline V CDR1 and CDR2: MGHRA, YSYEKL. This CDR3 is CASSQQGAGGSGEQYF. The CDR3 coding sequence is TGCGCCAGCAGCCAACAAGGGGCGGGAGGTTCAGGGGAGCAGTACTTC.

The chain has TRBV7-8 and TRBJ1-1; TRBD1 matches 7 bases. The CDR3 is 17 residues long. CDR1 is SGHVS and CDR2 is FQNEAQ in the germline V gene. After removal of 3 bases from V and 1 base from J, the junction contained 11 bases not matched to a gene. CDR3 coding DNA: TGTGCCAGCAGCTTTCCAGGGGGATTGAACCCGAACACTGAAGCTTTCTTT. This sequence encodes CASSFPGGLNPNTEAFF.

The rearrangement links TRBV27 to TRBJ2-5; D is unclear. Germline V gene data show CDR1 as MNHEY and CDR2 as SMNVEV (reference sequence). There are 13 residues in the CDR3. V dropped 7 bases and J dropped 0 bases, with 9 bases sitting between them. DNA of the CDR3: TGTGCCAGCACCCTCCCTTACCAAGAGACCCAGTACTTC. This encodes CASTLPYQETQYF.

This clone came up once. The CDR3 DNA follows: TGTGCCAGCAGCTTGCCTAGCGGCTGGGAGACCCAGTACTTC. Encoded protein: CASSLPSGWETQYF. The V and J genes are TRBV5-5 and TRBJ2-5, with 7 bases identical to TRBD2. The CDR3 has 14 residues. Germline V lookup: CDR1 SGHKS, CDR2 YYEKEE (reference sequence). V was pared by 1 base and J by 5 bases, with 5 bases of the junction left unmatched.

The CDR3 DNA sequence: TGTGCCAGCAGTTCCGGACTAGCGGGGGGGCTCTCCTACAATGAGCAGTTCTTC. This translates into CASSSGLAGGLSYNEQFF. The V call is TRBV28, the J call TRBJ2-1; 15 nucleotides match TRBD2. V was pared by 4 bases and J by 0 bases, with 4 bases of the junction left unmatched. This CDR3 spans 18 amino acids. CDR1 and CDR2 from the germline V gene are MDHEN and SYDVKM.

This chain uses TRBV10-3 with TRBJ2-2, with 11 bases identical to TRBD2. Germline CDR1 is ENHRY and CDR2 is SYGVKD. J was trimmed by 6 bases and V by 10 bases; bases with no gene match: 19. The CDR3 consists of 18 residues. This CDR3 is CATTPLAGGDAGAGELFF. CDR3 nucleotide sequence: TGTGCCACGACCCCCCTAGCGGGAGGAGATGCGGGGGCCGGGGAGCTGTTTTTT.

The V and J genes are TRBV4-3 and TRBJ2-5, with TRBD1 matching over 7 bases. The V and J ends lost 0 bases and 1 base, in that order; junction bases with no gene match: 2. The CDR3 consists of 15 residues. Germline CDR1 reads LGHNA; CDR2 reads YSLEER. DNA of the CDR3: TGCGCCAGCAGCCAAGAGGGGACAGCCCAAGAGACCCAGTACTTC. Translating gives CASSQEGTAQETQYF.

The gene calls are TRBV5-1 and TRBJ2-2; 9 bases are a match to TRBD1. CDR3 size: 14 residues. Per germline, CDR1 SGHRS and CDR2 YFSETQ. V dropped 6 bases and J dropped 8; count of bases not matched to a gene: 8. The CDR3 sequence: CASNPGQGSGELFF. The CDR3 DNA reads as TGCGCCAGCAACCCGGGACAGGGATCGGGGGAGCTGTTTTTT.

The chain carries TRBV7-2 and TRBJ2-7, with a possible D match to TRBD1 (5 bases). Trimming cost V 6 bases and J 6 bases, with 15 bases left between them. Germline CDR1 is SGHTA and CDR2 is FQGNSA. This CDR3 has 13 amino acids. CDR3 in DNA: TGTGCCAGCAGTATGGACATTAAAGGCGAGCAGTACTTC. Protein sequence: CASSMDIKGEQYF.

This clone was seen a single time. The gene calls are TRBV5-4 and TRBJ2-2, with 9 bases matching TRBD1. The trim removed 4 bases at V and 6 bases at J, leaving 7 bases unmatched. The CDR3 length is 15 residues. The germline CDR1 and CDR2 sequences are SGHNT and YYREEE (reference sequence). CDR3 coding DNA: TGTGCCAGCAGCCGGGGACAGGGATCATCCGGGGAGCTGTTTTTT. It codes for CASSRGQGSSGELFF.

The V gene is TRBV7-3, the J gene TRBJ2-7; 7 bases are shared with TRBD2. V shed 0 bases and J 4 bases; nucleotides not matched to a gene: 6. The CDR3 contains 15 residues. Per germline, CDR1 SGHTA and CDR2 FQGTGA. In DNA form, the CDR3 reads TGTGCCAGCAGCTTAACTCGGGAGGATAAATACGAGCAGTACTTC. It codes for CASSLTREDKYEQYF.

In this sample, this clone turned up once. The chain is built from TRBV28 and TRBJ1-1; D is uncertain. CDR3 length equals 12 residues. Deletions cut 5 bases from V and 8 bases from J, with 12 bases between. Germline V gene sequence: CDR1 MDHEN, CDR2 SYDVKM. This chain's CDR3 is CASSPLGREAFF. DNA of the CDR3: TGTGCCAGCAGTCCATTAGGGAGAGAAGCTTTCTTT.

This clone came up a few times. The chain links TRBV5-1 to TRBJ2-1; D remains unclear. V dropped 5 bases and J dropped 0 bases, with 12 bases sitting between them. The CDR3 runs to 15 residues. Germline CDR1 SGHRS, CDR2 YFSETQ. The DNA of the CDR3 is TGCGCCAGCAGTTTTATCCGGAGCTCCTACAATGAGCAGTTCTTC. Amino acid sequence: CASSFIRSSYNEQFF.

The chain combines TRBV7-9 with TRBJ1-2; the D is unclear. CDR1 is SEHNR, CDR2 FQNEAQ, per germline (reference sequence). There are 13 residues in the CDR3. V lost 0 bases to trimming and J lost 6 bases, with 8 bases between them. The CDR3 DNA reads TGTGCCAGCAGCTTAGCTGAGGTGCATGGCTACACCTTC. Its translation is CASSLAEVHGYTF. The full variable domain, rest sourced from reference TRBV7-9 and TRBJ1-2, is DTGVSQNPRHKITKRGQNVTFRCDPISEHNRLYWYRQTLGQGPEFLTYFQNEAQLEKSRLLSDRFSAERPKGSFSTLEIQRTEQGDSAMYLCASSLAEVHGYTFGSGTRLTVV.

The CDR3 bases are TGTGCCATCAGGCAGGGGGAAGATGTGCGGGGCTACACCTTC. Protein product: CAIRQGEDVRGYTF. The rearrangement links TRBV10-3 to TRBJ1-2; TRBD1 agrees at 7 bases. Germline trimming cut 6 bases from V and 8 bases from J; bases unmatched to any gene: 12. CDR1 and CDR2 from the germline V gene are ENHRY and SYGVKD. The CDR3 totals 14 residues.

This rearrangement joins TRBV9 to TRBJ2-3; weak D call: TRBD1 (5 bases). The ends were cut back, 0 bases at V and 0 bases at J, with 23 bases in the middle. Germline V gene sequence: CDR1 SGDLS, CDR2 YYNGEE. CDR3 length equals 20 residues. Here the CDR3 DNA reads TGTGCCAGCAGCGTAGGGCTGGCAAGGGGAAGGGGAACTAGCACAGATACGCAGTATTTT. This sequence encodes CASSVGLARGRGTSTDTQYF.